This TCR beta chain was identified in a study of blood T cell repertoires in COVID-19. Clones were read by immunoSEQ multiplex PCR, and TCRdb kept only the in-frame ones, dropping some. The table lists approximately 98,000 clones, 82% of them singletons. The CDR3 length is 16 residues. The V and J ends lost 5 bases and 13 bases, in that order; junction bases with no gene match: 18. Germline assignment: CDR1 SGHTA and CDR2 FQGNSA. Sequenced: peripheral blood. This sequence joins TRBV7-2 and TRBJ1-4, with 8 bases identical to TRBD1. The sequence came from a man older than 75 with acute or convalescent COVID-19. CDR3 DNA: TGTGCCAGCAGCCCCGGGCCCGGGACAGGTTCCCGGGGACTGTTTTTT. Translating it yields CASSPGPGTGSRGLFF.